These 3 T cell receptor beta chains originate from one sample sequenced in a study of vaccination effects on CD4 cells after COVID-19. When less than 11 days of culture had elapsed, CD4+ T cells were isolated. Everyone in the study got two shots of either the BNT162b2 or mRNA-1273 vaccine. The method was immunoSEQ multiplex PCR; TCRdb's version includes in-frame clones alone and lacks a portion of them. The data contain around 62,000 clones, around 69% of them singletons. Which antigens these TCRs recognize remains unknown. The sample was CD4+ T cells from PBMCs cultured without peptide, taken after COVID-19 vaccination. The receptors were gathered from a human donor who received a COVID-19 vaccine.

CDR3 nucleotide sequence: TGCGCCAGCAGTGAAGGGACAGCTACCGGGGAGCTGTTTTTT. Translation: CASSEGTATGELFF. The rearrangement joins TRBV5-1 to TRBJ2-2; 7 nucleotides match TRBD1. This CDR3 spans 14 amino acids. Looked up from germline, CDR1 is SGHRS and CDR2 is YFSETQ. The V and J ends lost 5 bases and 5 bases, in that order; junction bases with no gene match: 6. The full variable domain, completed using reference TRBV5-1 and TRBJ2-2, is KAGVTQTPRYLIKTRGQQVTLSCSPISGHRSVSWYQQTPGQGLQFLFEYFSETQRNKGNFPGRFSGRQFSNSRSEMNVSTLELGDSALYLCASSEGTATGELFFGEGSRLTVL.

The chain recombines TRBV5-4 with TRBJ2-1; D gene unclear. This CDR3 contains 15 residues. The germline V gene encodes CDR1 SGHNT and CDR2 YYREEE (reference sequence). Deletions cut 4 bases from V and 2 bases from J, with 13 bases between. CDR3 in DNA: TGTGCCAGCAGCCCCAGTGTGGGTCCCTACAATGAGCAGTTCTTC. Translated, it gives CASSPSVGPYNEQFF.

There are a few counts of this clone. This chain joins TRBV2 and TRBJ2-2, with a possible D match to TRBD1 (5 bases). V was trimmed by 7 bases and J by 6 bases, leaving 21 bases between them. The CDR3 contains 16 residues. The germline gives CDR1 SNHLY, CDR2 FYNNEI. In DNA, the CDR3 is TGTGCCAGCAAGGGTGTAGTGGGCAAAGGGGCCGGGGAGCTGTTTTTT. Protein product: CASKGVVGKGAGELFF.